These 13 T cell receptor beta chains were all obtained from the same sample, sequenced in a study of control samples from healthy donors and cancer patients. Assay: immunoSEQ multiplex PCR; the TCRdb copy retains only in-frame clones and omits some. The table has 98,000 or so clones, more than 75% seen once. The sample comprised blood. These receptors came from a man aged 55 to 69 in good health.

This chain links TRBV19 with TRBJ1-1, with unresolved D. V lost 4 bases and J 0 bases, leaving 15 bases between the germline ends. Per germline, CDR1 LNHDA and CDR2 SQIVND (reference sequence). The CDR3 loop spans 16 amino acids. The DNA for the CDR3 is TGTGCCAGTAGTAGGTCATCGTTCCCCATGAACACTGAAGCTTTCTTT. Its protein product is CASSRSSFPMNTEAFF. Looking up the rest from reference TRBV19 and TRBJ1-1 gives the full variable domain: DGGITQSPKYLFRKEGQNVTLSCEQNLNHDAMYWYRQDPGQGLRLIYYSQIVNDFQKGDIAEGYSVSREKKESFPLTVTSAQKNPTAFYLCASSRSSFPMNTEAFFGQGTRLTVV.

The CDR3 spells CASSDTASGGDEQFF. In nucleotides, the CDR3 is TGTGCCAGCAGTGACACTGCTAGCGGGGGCGATGAGCAGTTCTTC. The chain couples TRBV6-4 to TRBJ2-1; 10 bases match TRBD2. Germline values: CDR1 MRHNA, CDR2 SNTAGT. CDR3 size: 15 residues. With 2 bases clipped from V and 8 bases from J, the junction kept 6 bases outside the gene matches.

V and J are TRBV5-1 and TRBJ2-6, with D possibly matching TRBD1 (5 bases). Germline assignment: CDR1 SGHRS and CDR2 YFSETQ. Trimming removed 9 bases at V and 2 bases at J, with 9 bases between. The length of the CDR3 is 13 residues. The DNA of the CDR3 is TGCGCCACTTCGACAGCTGGGGCCAACGTCCTGACTTTC. As protein: CATSTAGANVLTF.

This clone was picked up a small number of times. This chain connects TRBV2 to TRBJ2-7; a possible D gene is TRBD2 (6 bases). The length of the CDR3 is 13 residues. V shed 5 bases and J shed 7 bases, with 15 bases lying between them. CDR1 and CDR2 (germline): SNHLY, FYNNEI. The CDR3, as DNA: TGTGCCAGCAGTTGGGACTGGAGATTGGAGCAGTACTTC. Translation: CASSWDWRLEQYF.

The CDR3 DNA is TGTGCCAGCAGCCGACAGGGGCCTCCGGGCACCGGGGAGCTGTTTTTT. This encodes CASSRQGPPGTGELFF. The J gene is TRBJ2-2, the V gene TRBV14; 8 bases line up with TRBD1. After removal of 4 bases from V and 4 bases from J, the junction contained 8 bases not matched to a gene. This CDR3 region has 16 residues. The germline V gene encodes CDR1 SGHDN and CDR2 FVKESK.

The sample holds one count of this clone. CDR3 region: CASSSLLDREETQYF. The CDR3 bases are TGTGCCAGCAGTTCTTTACTCGACAGGGAAGAGACCCAGTACTTC. The chain joins TRBV27 to TRBJ2-5; 7 bases are shared with TRBD1. The V segment lost 4 bases and the J segment 3 bases; nucleotides outside the gene matches: 8. The CDR3 extends over 15 amino acids. Germline V gene lookup returns CDR1 MNHEY and CDR2 SMNVEV (reference sequence).

This clone has a single count. The gene calls are TRBV12-3 or TRBV12-4 and TRBJ2-2; D is undetermined. Trimming pared 2 bases from V and 6 bases from J, leaving 4 bases between. This CDR3 is 12 amino acids long. CDR3 nucleotide sequence: TGTGCCAGCAGTTTAAGTGCCGGGGAGCTGTTTTTT. Translating gives CASSLSAGELFF.

In this sample, this clone turned up a few times. The chain joins TRBV19 to TRBJ1-5, with D unresolved. The CDR3 sequence is 19 residues long. Trimming removed 3 bases from V and 3 bases from J, with 24 bases in between. Germline V gene data show CDR1 as LNHDA and CDR2 as SQIVND (reference sequence). The CDR3 loop is CASSIGSGFGTYDNQPQHF. The CDR3 nucleotides are TGTGCCAGTAGTATTGGGTCGGGGTTTGGTACCTACGACAATCAGCCCCAGCATTTT.

This clone was counted once. This chain's CDR3 is CASSQDRAGPWGYTF. The CDR3 bases are TGTGCCAGCAGCCAAGACAGGGCAGGCCCTTGGGGCTACACCTTC. The chain carries TRBV3-1 (or the pseudogene TRBV3-2) and TRBJ1-2; TRBD1 might be the D (5 bases). V was shortened by 0 bases and J by 8 bases, with 16 bases between the two germline ends. The CDR3 covers 15 residues. Germline V CDR1 and CDR2: LGHDT, YNNKEL (reference sequence).

The chain links TRBV30 to TRBJ1-1; the D is unclear. Per germline, CDR1 GTSNPN and CDR2 SVGIG (reference sequence). The CDR3 is made up of 12 amino acids. V lost 0 bases, J lost 10 bases, and 12 bases lay in between. CDR3 sequence (DNA): TGTGCCTGGAGTGTATCTGGCAGACGAGCTTTCTTT. Its protein is CAWSVSGRRAFF. The complete variable domain, with remaining parts taken from reference TRBV30 and TRBJ1-1, reads SQTIHQWPATLVQPVGSPLSLECTVEGTSNPNLYWYRQAAGRGLQLLFYSVGIGQISSEVPQNLSASRPQDRQFILSSKKLLLSDSGFYLCAWSVSGRRAFFGQGTRLTVV.

This clone was counted only a few times. This chain links TRBV28 with TRBJ1-1; TRBD1 matches at 9 bases. CDR3 length equals 15 residues. Trimming took 5 bases from V and 6 from J; bases not matched to a gene: 10. CDR1 and CDR2 (germline): MDHEN, SYDVKM. CDR3 DNA: TGTGCCAGCAGTCCCCACGGGACAGGGAATCCTGAAGCTTTCTTT. Protein: CASSPHGTGNPEAFF.

The rearrangement joins TRBV4-1 to TRBJ2-3; possibly TRBD2 for D (6 bases). The CDR3 runs 17 residues. Germline V gene sequence: CDR1 MGHRA, CDR2 YSYEKL. Trimming removed 4 bases at V and 4 bases at J, with 21 bases between. The DNA of the CDR3 is TGCGCCAGCAGCCCCCATCATGTTGGGGAGGACGCAGATACGCAGTATTTT. It yields the protein CASSPHHVGEDADTQYF.

CDR3 protein: CASILAGAGTGELFF. The CDR3 DNA sequence: TGTGCCAGCATACTAGCGGGGGCGGGAACCGGGGAGCTGTTTTTT. This chain links TRBV6-5 with TRBJ2-2; 11 bases agree with TRBD2. CDR1 is MNHEY, CDR2 SVGAGI, per germline. V trimming: 7 bases; J trimming: 5 bases; junction bases outside the gene matches: 6. The CDR3 spans 15 residues.